This TCR beta chain came from a study of CD4 T cells in relation to SARS-CoV-2 and coronaviruses. Whole-study context: PBMCs were cultured with antigen for roughly 9 days before TCR beta sequencing. Controls used an HIV-1 Nef peptide pool or no peptide.

Unexposed donor CD4+ T cells date from about 2011-2019, before the COVID-19 pandemic. Isolation of CD4+ T cells took place after about eleven days in culture. Unexposed-donor CD4+ T cells were probed with SARS-CoV-2 S/N and four cold-coronavirus spikes, cells permitting. The sample holds a few counts of this clone. No antigen is known for it. This table comes from immunoSEQ multiplex PCR, and its TCRdb copy is limited to in-frame clones, with some not included. The sample includes about 26,000 clones, more than 60% of them seen just once. With V trimmed by 0 bases and J by 10 bases, 4 bases remained unmatched. This CDR3 comprises 13 residues. The germline gives CDR1 GTSNPN, CDR2 SVGIG (reference sequence).

The TCR originated in a human donor in good health. V is TRBV30 and J is TRBJ2-1; 9 nucleotides agree with TRBD2. Sequencing input: CD4+ T cells from PBMCs, cultured in vitro. Written as DNA, the CDR3 is TGTGCCTGGAGTGTTAGTACTAGCGGGGAGCAGTTCTTC. It encodes CAWSVSTSGEQFF.